Shown below are 5 T cell receptor beta chains from a single sample sequenced in a study of OX40 agonist ivuxolimab in advanced cancers. The library was obtained by the immunoSEQ multiplex PCR assay. Here the immuneACCESS table is served through TCRdb, limited to in-frame sequences with V and J called. Missing clones are a known gap in these copies; in checked studies unresolved V genes cover under half, and the rest lacks a known reason. The sample table lists over 20,000 clones, about 88% of them with a count of one. The ten biggest clones cover about 23% of the sample. Material: CD4+ or CD8+ T cells sorted from blood, obtained in a trial of the OX40 agonist ivuxolimab. All receptors derive from an adult with an advanced solid tumor such as melanoma, head and neck, liver or kidney cancer.

The chain is built from TRBV28 and TRBJ2-2; TRBD1 matches at 9 bases. Germline CDR1 MDHEN, CDR2 SYDVKM. V lost 4 bases, J lost 6 bases, and 9 bases stayed unmatched. The CDR3 consists of 16 residues. DNA of the CDR3: TGTGCCAGCAGTTACGGGACAGGGTTTTATGCCGGGGAGCTGTTTTTT. Translation: CASSYGTGFYAGELFF.

This clone has a handful of counts. This CDR3 reads CSVWGLPSSYNEQFF. In DNA, the CDR3 is TGCAGCGTTTGGGGACTACCAAGCTCCTACAATGAGCAGTTCTTC. The V gene is TRBV29-1, the J gene TRBJ2-1, with 7 bases identical to TRBD2. Trimming cost V 5 bases and J 0 bases; bases outside gene matches: 7. The length of the CDR3 is 15 residues. Germline V lookup: CDR1 SQVTM, CDR2 ANQGSEA.

This chain joins TRBV19 and TRBJ2-7, with TRBD2 identical over 11 bases. This CDR3 is 14 amino acids long. Losses at the gene ends were 10 bases for V and 6 bases for J; bases not matched to a gene: 11. The germline V gene encodes CDR1 LNHDA and CDR2 SQIVND (reference sequence). The CDR3 loop is CATQIAGGPSEQYF. In nucleotides, the CDR3 is TGTGCCACCCAAATAGCGGGAGGGCCTTCCGAGCAGTACTTC.

The rearrangement links TRBV7-9 to TRBJ2-5; the D gene is possibly TRBD2 (6 bases). This CDR3 comprises 15 residues. Trimming shortened V by 3 bases and J by 2 bases, and 13 bases separated the two germline ends. The germline gives CDR1 SEHNR, CDR2 FQNEAQ (reference sequence). The CDR3 region is CASSLFPGTQETQYF. In nucleotides, the CDR3 is TGTGCCAGCAGCTTGTTCCCAGGGACTCAAGAGACCCAGTACTTC.

The rearrangement joins TRBV11-2 to TRBJ2-1; D might be TRBD1 or TRBD2, each matching 6 bases. V was trimmed by 4 bases and J by 3 bases, leaving 13 bases between them. The CDR3 extends over 15 amino acids. CDR1 is SGHAT and CDR2 is FQNNGV in the germline V gene. CDR3 amino acids: CASSSRGVNYNEQFF. CDR3 coding DNA: TGTGCCAGCAGCTCGAGGGGGGTTAACTACAATGAGCAGTTCTTC.